This T cell receptor beta chain was sequenced in a study of blood T cell repertoires in COVID-19. Some clones are missing from TCRdb's copy, which holds only in-frame ones; the method was immunoSEQ multiplex PCR. In the table there are approximately 150,000 clones, approximately 81% of which are singletons. Individuals drawn from approximately 26 US areas were roughly 18 to 89 years old. Participants' own reports of clinical history determined their cohort assignment. Cohort 3 recovery required two negative PCRs, clearance, or symptom resolution. This CDR3 contains 14 residues. Trimming removed 4 bases from V and 1 base from J, with 11 bases in between. Germline assignment: CDR1 SGHAT and CDR2 FQNNGV.

The source material was PBMCs or T cells enriched from blood (not recorded which). The clonotype was recovered from a man in his sixties who had recovered from COVID-19. V usage is TRBV11-2 and J usage is TRBJ2-7; D not resolved. The CDR3: CASSSWALSYEQYF. DNA of the CDR3: TGTGCCAGCAGCTCCTGGGCTCTTTCCTACGAGCAGTACTTC.